These T cell receptor beta chains were read from a single sample in a study of beta chain features in type 1 diabetes. TCRdb's copy holds only in-frame clones and misses some; the assay was immunoSEQ multiplex PCR. Of around 340,000 clones listed, approximately 8% are singletons. The sample taken for sequencing was central memory CD4+ T cells from blood. These receptors came from a woman aged 18-35 years in good health. Each CDR3 is given with its conserved first and last residue.

TRBJ2-1,TRBV2,CASALSNEQFF
TRBJ2-7,TRBV5-6,CASSLVAASGQYEQYF
TRBJ2-3,TRBV9,CASSVWEGSTDTQYF
TRBJ2-7,TRBV6-5,CASWDRVSSYEQYF
TRBJ2-3,TRBV5-1,CASSLGTSGSRNTDTQYF
TRBJ2-1,TRBV7-9,CASSLTPPASDEQFF
TRBJ1-3,TRBV18,CASSSTYLSGNTIYF
TRBJ2-5,TRBV20-1,CSAHFWETQYF
TRBJ1-3,TRBV9,CASSVLGVPGNTIYF
TRBJ2-1,TRBV5-4,CASSFALAVSYNEQFF
TRBJ2-1,TRBV9,CASSVEGDEQFF
TRBJ2-4,TRBV28,CASSPFPKNIQYF
TRBJ2-1,TRBV7-3,CASSRSGTSNEQFF
TRBJ2-5,TRBV7-2,CASSFAGRQTQYF
TRBJ2-1,TRBV5-6,CASSFLDRLNEQFF
TRBJ1-5,TRBV19,CASSMGFRSDQPQHF
TRBJ2-4,TRBV28,CASSSQGGGTRDIQYF
TRBJ2-1,TRBV6-4,CASSSSGSSDNEQFF
TRBJ2-7,TRBV4-1,CASSLQLAGGYEQYF
TRBJ2-3,TRBV4-3,CASSQQPATSTDTQYF
TRBJ2-5,TRBV7-8,CASSGGTAPYQETQYF
TRBJ2-1,TRBV7-2,CASSLPVIDEQFF
TRBJ2-7,TRBV27,CASSSRPTGGVYEQYF
TRBJ1-5,TRBV7-2,CASSLGGGQPSNQPQHF
TRBJ2-1,TRBV7-8,CASSISTRKYNEQFF
TRBJ2-1,TRBV5-1,CASSPGQSYNEQFF
TRBJ2-5,TRBV27,CASSRREQETQYF